Described below is a single T cell receptor (beta chain) sequence and its context. The antigen remains unidentified. This specimen belongs to a study of T cells expressing NK-cell markers. On the study more broadly: Most of the eight sequenced donors were classified as HCMV-seropositive, and one was classified as seronegative.

General study findings and limits: Five or six donors showed dominant NKG2C+ clonotypes comprising about 1.0-7.5% of their CD8+ T cells. Several of the donors also had these clonotypes leading their CD3+CD56-NKG2C+ fraction.

A 5'RACE template switching approach incorporating UMIs was used to make TCR beta cDNA. TCRdb reanalyzed the 5' RACE reads and collapses them to one entry per CDR3 protein, without DNA. The sample totals 550,000 or so distinct CDR3 sequences; its top ten clones hold around 4%. Germline CDR1 SGDLS, CDR2 YYNGEE. This CDR3 spans 15 amino acids. V is TRBV9 and J is TRBJ1-5; with no DNA, the TCRdb D assignment of TRBD1 cannot be verified. This sequence was found in a man between 18 and 35 years old in good health. Sequencing was carried out using blood T cells: a sorted CD56 or NKG2C T cell subset, CD4+ or CD8+ T cells, or bulk PBMC T cells (not recorded which). The CDR3 loop reads CASSVAPGSNQPQHF.